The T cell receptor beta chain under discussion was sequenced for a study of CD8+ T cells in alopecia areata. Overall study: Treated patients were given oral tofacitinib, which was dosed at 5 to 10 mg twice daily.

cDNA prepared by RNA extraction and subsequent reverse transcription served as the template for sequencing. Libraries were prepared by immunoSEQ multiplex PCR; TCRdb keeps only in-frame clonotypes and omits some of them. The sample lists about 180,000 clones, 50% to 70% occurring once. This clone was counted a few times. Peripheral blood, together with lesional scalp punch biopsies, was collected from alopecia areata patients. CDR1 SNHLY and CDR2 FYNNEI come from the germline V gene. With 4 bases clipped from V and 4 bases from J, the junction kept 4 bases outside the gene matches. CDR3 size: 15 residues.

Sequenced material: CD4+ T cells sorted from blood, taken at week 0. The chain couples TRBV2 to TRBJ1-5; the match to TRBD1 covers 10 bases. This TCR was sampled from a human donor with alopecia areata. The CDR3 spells CASSGGTGDNQPQHF. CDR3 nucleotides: TGTGCCAGCAGTGGGGGGACAGGGGATAATCAGCCCCAGCATTTT.